The 10 T cell receptor beta chains below come from one sample, sequenced in a study of T-cell memory formation after mild COVID-19. Using its own MiXCR run on the 5' RACE reads, TCRdb lists one record per CDR3 protein. In the table there are over 120,000 distinct CDR3 sequences, about 6.1% of which are singletons. The sequenced sample was PBMCs or a T cell subset sorted from them (not recorded which). The receptors here all came from an adult woman who had mild COVID-19 (a few samples of this study predate the infection). Cell type and time point are not known.

The J gene is TRBJ1-1, the V gene TRBV3-1; 8 bases are a match to TRBD1. Trimming at V came to 3 bases and at J to 2 bases, leaving 8 bases not matched to a gene. There are 16 residues in the CDR3. From germline, CDR1 is LGHDT and CDR2 YNNKEL (reference sequence). The CDR3 bases are TGTGCCAGCAGCCAGACCAGGGGGCAATTAAACACTGAAGCTTTCTTT. This codes for CASSQTRGQLNTEAFF.

This clonotype appeared many times. The chain links TRBV5-4 to TRBJ2-3; 9 positions agree with TRBD2. The germline gives CDR1 SGHNT, CDR2 YYREEE (reference sequence). CDR3 length equals 15 residues. The ends lost 0 bases at V and 2 bases at J; junction bases unmatched: 1. The CDR3 region is CASSLGGGATDTQYF. The CDR3 DNA reads TGTGCCAGCAGCTTGGGCGGGGGGGCCACAGATACGCAGTATTTT.

In its sample, this clonotype was seen many times. This chain connects TRBV5-1 to TRBJ2-1; D call uncertain. The V and J ends lost 4 bases and 7 bases respectively, with 9 bases between them. CDR3 length: 12 amino acids. CDR1 and CDR2 (germline): SGHRS, YFSETQ. The CDR3 reads CASSPTGNEQFF. As DNA, the CDR3 is TGCGCCAGCAGCCCCACCGGGAATGAGCAGTTCTTC.

The CDR3 nucleotides read TGCAGCGTTGTAGATCGTCTCGGGGAGCTGTTTTTT. This translates into CSVVDRLGELFF. The rearrangement joins TRBV29-1 to TRBJ2-2; D not certain. V lost 4 bases and J lost 7, with 10 bases in between. The V gene's germline CDR1 is SQVTM and CDR2 ANQGSEA. The CDR3 is 12 amino acids.

The chain couples TRBV24-1 to TRBJ2-7, with 12 bases fitting TRBD2. Losses at the gene ends were 4 bases for V and 1 base for J; bases not matched to a gene: 4. The CDR3 spans 16 residues. Germline V gives CDR1 KGHDR, CDR2 SFDVKD. The CDR3 protein is CATSDATSGRSYEQYF. CDR3 bases: TGTGCCACCAGTGACGCCACTAGCGGGAGGTCCTACGAGCAGTACTTC.

This clonotype was picked up one time. A much bigger clone sits one base away, suggesting this may be a read error. V usage is TRBV7-9 and J usage is TRBJ2-7; 9 nucleotides match TRBD1. The germline V gene encodes CDR1 SEHNR and CDR2 FQNEAQ (reference sequence). The CDR3 length is 14 residues. V lost 5 bases to trimming and J lost 3 bases; unmatched junction nucleotides: 5. Here the CDR3 DNA reads TGTGCCAGCAGCCAGGGACAGGGCTACTACGAGCAGTACTTC. Amino acid sequence: CASSQGQGYYEQYF.

There are many counts of this clonotype. The chain recombines TRBV7-3 with TRBJ2-7; D remains ambiguous. The germline gives CDR1 SGHTA, CDR2 FQGTGA. Trimming took 1 base from V and 7 from J, leaving 11 bases between them. This CDR3 contains 13 residues. CDR3 in amino acids: CASSLNPWTEQYF. As DNA, the CDR3 is TGTGCCAGCAGCTTAAACCCCTGGACGGAGCAGTACTTC.

The chain recombines TRBV3-1 with TRBJ1-2, with 9 bases aligning to TRBD1. This CDR3 comprises 18 residues. V lost 3 bases, J lost 0 bases, and 11 bases stayed unmatched. Germline V gene lookup returns CDR1 LGHDT and CDR2 YNNKEL (reference sequence). The CDR3 DNA is TGTGCCAGCAGCCACCCCGGGACAGGGTATCTAGCTAACTATGGCTACACCTTC. Its protein is CASSHPGTGYLANYGYTF.

This clonotype was picked up many times. The V call is TRBV29-1, the J call TRBJ1-2; D remains ambiguous. With 7 bases removed from V and 8 bases from J, the gap between germline ends came to 20 bases. CDR1 is SQVTM and CDR2 is ANQGSEA in the germline V gene. This CDR3 is built from 13 residues. As DNA, the CDR3 is TGCAGCGCCGAGGCACGGTTATCGTCCGGCTACACCTTC. It translates to CSAEARLSSGYTF.

The chain uses TRBV19 and TRBJ2-1; 9 nucleotides match TRBD2. V shed 8 bases and J 5 bases; nucleotides not matched to a gene: 7. Germline-derived CDR1 and CDR2 are LNHDA and SQIVND (reference sequence). This CDR3 is 14 amino acids long. DNA for the CDR3: TGTGCCAGTCAAAGGGCTAGCGGGAACAATGAGCAGTTCTTC. Translating it yields CASQRASGNNEQFF.